This T cell receptor beta chain was retrieved from a study of HIV-infected patients and healthy controls. Whole-study results and caveats: HIV-associated CDR3 frequencies dropped significantly during therapy; CMV-associated ones, mostly rising, changed nonsignificantly.

Concerning this clonotype itself: What it recognizes is unknown.

With 5 bases removed from V and 1 base from J, the gap between germline ends came to 12 bases. The germline V gene has CDR1 LNHDA and CDR2 SQIVND (reference sequence). This CDR3 has 15 residues. Reverse transcription used around 480 ng RNA and constant-region primers for alpha and beta. Separate chain-specific third strand synthesis with multiplexing indices produced the alpha and beta libraries. Second strand DNA was synthesized using a primer at the SP2 site. Using its own MiXCR run on the 5' RACE reads, TCRdb lists one record per CDR3 protein. The sample shows 10,000 to 15,000 distinct CDR3 sequences, around 9.9% of them seen only once. Whole blood was used without fractionation, so all unsorted peripheral T cells were included.

Sequenced sample: blood. The rearrangement links TRBV19 to TRBJ2-1; D tentatively reads TRBD1 or TRBD2 (5 bases each). The source is an adult in good health. The CDR3 loop reads CASSEAGGSYNEQFF. CDR3 nucleotide sequence: TGTGCCAGTAGTGAGGCTGGGGGTTCCTACAATGAGCAGTTCTTC.